These T cell receptor beta chains were read from a single sample in a study of blood T cell repertoires in COVID-19. Here immunoSEQ multiplex PCR was the method, and the copy in TCRdb shows in-frame clones only, minus some. The sample lists some 100,000 clones, around four fifths occurring once. The sequenced material came from peripheral blood. The receptors here all came from a human donor in a cohort sampled during active COVID-19. The CDR3 runs from the conserved cysteine through the conserved F or W. The D gene is left open where the match is weak. A row's size may be missing; if present it is once, few, many or a size class.

TGCGCCAGCAGTCACATCCGGGGGGGGCGCGAGCAGTACTTC,CASSHIRGGREQYF,TRBV23-1,TRBJ2-7,TRBD2,NA
TGTGCCAGCAGTTACGCAGGGCGGGAGGTTAAGAATGAGCAGTTCTTC,CASSYAGREVKNEQFF,TRBV6-5,TRBJ2-1,TRBD2,NA
TGTGCCAGCAGCTTAGCGAGTGAGGAAGCTTTCTTT,CASSLASEEAFF,TRBV7-8,TRBJ1-1,NA,NA
TGCGCCAGCAGCTTCCGAGGGCGGGAGACCCAGTACTTC,CASSFRGRETQYF,TRBV5-1,TRBJ2-5,NA,NA
TGTGCCAGCAGCCCAAGTGGGGGACTCTCCTCCTACGAGCAGTACTTC,CASSPSGGLSSYEQYF,TRBV7-8,TRBJ2-7,NA,NA
TGTGCCACGGGGACTAGCTCAGCCATGGGCATTCAGTACTTC,CATGTSSAMGIQYF,TRBV7-9,TRBJ2-4,TRBD2,NA
TGTGCCTGGAGGGTGCGGGACAGGGCTTATAATTCACCCCTCCACTTT,CAWRVRDRAYNSPLHF,TRBV30,TRBJ1-6,TRBD1,NA
TGTGCCAGCAGTGGCGCCCCACTAGCGGGGGGAAACAATGAGCAGTTCTTC,CASSGAPLAGGNNEQFF,TRBV6-1,TRBJ2-1,TRBD2,few
TGTGCCAGTAGTATAGATCGGGGACAGTCCAACAATGAGCAGTTCTTC,CASSIDRGQSNNEQFF,TRBV19,TRBJ2-1,TRBD1,few
TGTGCCAGCAGTTACTCGACGGGCGGGCCTACCTACGAGCAGTACTTC,CASSYSTGGPTYEQYF,TRBV6-5,TRBJ2-7,NA,NA
TGTGCCAGCAGCTTAGCCCCGGCTAGCGGGGGGGCTAGAGATACGCAGTATTTT,CASSLAPASGGARDTQYF,TRBV11-2,TRBJ2-3,TRBD2,few
TGTGCCAGCAGCCCCGGAGCGGGGTCCTCCTACGAGCAGTACTTC,CASSPGAGSSYEQYF,TRBV7-9,TRBJ2-7,TRBD2,NA
TGTGCCAGTAGTAGTTACTCCGGAAACACCATATATTTT,CASSSYSGNTIYF,TRBV19,TRBJ1-3,NA,NA
TGTGCCAGCAGCTTCTATAAGGGCGGGTACAATGAGCAGTTCTTC,CASSFYKGGYNEQFF,TRBV5-4,TRBJ2-1,NA,NA
TGCGCCAGCAGCTCCGGGGGGCCAAACACTGAAGCTTTCTTT,CASSSGGPNTEAFF,TRBV5-1,TRBJ1-1,NA,NA
TGTGCCAGCAGCCAACTGACAGGGAGGCACACAGATACGCAGTATTTT,CASSQLTGRHTDTQYF,TRBV5-4,TRBJ2-3,NA,NA
TGTGCCAGCAGTTTATCGTGGGGGGTCGATGGCTACACCTTC,CASSLSWGVDGYTF,TRBV27,TRBJ1-2,NA,NA
TGCGCCAGCAGCCGTTCGTGGCAGGGGATCTACGAGCAGTACTTC,CASSRSWQGIYEQYF,TRBV5-1,TRBJ2-7,NA,NA
TGCGCCAGCAGCTACTCTACCGGGGAGCTGTTTTTT,CASSYSTGELFF,TRBV5-1,TRBJ2-2,NA,NA
TGTGCCAGTAGTATATATTTGGAGCCAGCTCTCCTTCCCCAGCATTTT,CASSIYLEPALLPQHF,TRBV19,TRBJ1-5,NA,NA
TGTGCCAGCAGCTACTCGGGACTAACTTACAATGAGCAGTTCTTC,CASSYSGLTYNEQFF,TRBV7-8,TRBJ2-1,TRBD2,NA
TGTGCCAGCAGTTTACCCTCTAGCGGGAGGGCTTTTATGTCAGATACGCAGTATTTT,CASSLPSSGRAFMSDTQYF,TRBV28,TRBJ2-3,TRBD2,NA
TGTGCCAGCAGTTACGCCAGGGGAAATCAGCCCCAGCATTTT,CASSYARGNQPQHF,TRBV6-5,TRBJ1-5,NA,many
TGTGCCAGCAGACCTTACAGGGGCCACTATGGCTACACCTTC,CASRPYRGHYGYTF,TRBV28,TRBJ1-2,TRBD1,NA
TGTGCCAGCAGCCCTGGCGGGGCACGGGAGACCCAGTACTTC,CASSPGGARETQYF,TRBV7-3,TRBJ2-5,NA,NA
TGTGCCAGCAGACGACAGTTCAATCAGCCCCAGCATTTT,CASRRQFNQPQHF,TRBV28,TRBJ1-5,NA,NA
TGTGCCAGCAGCCCTTTCGGAGACGAAGAGACCCAGTACTTC,CASSPFGDEETQYF,TRBV4-2,TRBJ2-5,NA,NA
TGTGCCAGCAGTTCCCGGACTAGTGAGGCCTTACATGAGCAGTTCTTC,CASSSRTSEALHEQFF,TRBV6-5,TRBJ2-1,TRBD2,few
TGCGCCAGCAGCACTGACAGGGGGAGAAATTCACCCCTCCACTTT,CASSTDRGRNSPLHF,TRBV5-1,TRBJ1-6,TRBD1,NA
TGTGCCAGCAGTGGGACAGGGGCTAATGAAAAACTGTTTTTT,CASSGTGANEKLFF,TRBV2,TRBJ1-4,TRBD1,once
TGTGCCAGCAGTTACTTCGCAGGGGGGAACACTGAAGCTTTCTTT,CASSYFAGGNTEAFF,TRBV6-5,TRBJ1-1,TRBD1,NA
TGCGCCACCCACACGTACGGGAAGTTAGATACGCAGTATTTT,CATHTYGKLDTQYF,TRBV10-2,TRBJ2-3,NA,NA
TGTGCCAGCAGCCCATCTGACACTCCTAACTATGGCTACACCTTC,CASSPSDTPNYGYTF,TRBV3-1/TRBV3-2,TRBJ1-2,NA,NA
TGCGCCAGCAGCTTGGATATCAGCTACGAGCAGTACTTC,CASSLDISYEQYF,TRBV5-1,TRBJ2-7,NA,NA
TGTGCCTGGAGTGTACAGAGGGGGCTCGGCTACACCTTC,CAWSVQRGLGYTF,TRBV30,TRBJ1-2,TRBD1,NA
TGTGCCAGCAGAGGCCAGGGACAGCAGCGAGAGACCCAGTACTTC,CASRGQGQQRETQYF,TRBV2,TRBJ2-5,TRBD1,NA
TGTGCCAGCAGCGTAATAGCGAGTGTCACTGAAGCTTTCTTT,CASSVIASVTEAFF,TRBV9,TRBJ1-1,NA,NA
TGTGCCAGCAGCGAGCGGGGGGGTGAGCAGTTCTTC,CASSERGGEQFF,TRBV7-3,TRBJ2-1,TRBD2,NA
TGTGCCAGCAGACGAGGCGAGAACACTGAAGCTTTCTTT,CASRRGENTEAFF,TRBV30,TRBJ1-1,NA,many
TGTGCCAGCGCAAGACAGGGGGCCACTGAAGCTTTCTTT,CASARQGATEAFF,TRBV14,TRBJ1-1,TRBD1,NA
TGTGCCACCAGCAGGGACAACAGGGGGCGGAGAGGCTACACCTTC,CATSRDNRGRRGYTF,TRBV15,TRBJ1-2,TRBD1,NA
TGTGCCAGCAGCCTCTACGGGGCCTACGAGCAGTACTTC,CASSLYGAYEQYF,TRBV3-1/TRBV3-2,TRBJ2-7,NA,NA
TGTGCCAGTAGTATTAAAGGGGGACAGCCCCAGCATTTT,CASSIKGGQPQHF,TRBV19,TRBJ1-5,NA,few
TGCGCCAGCAGCTTGGGTGACAGCCAAGAGACCCAGTACTTC,CASSLGDSQETQYF,TRBV5-1,TRBJ2-5,NA,NA
TGTGCCAGCAGCAACAGGGGGCCAAAGACCCAGTACTTC,CASSNRGPKTQYF,TRBV12-3/TRBV12-4,TRBJ2-5,TRBD1,NA
TGCGCCAGCAGCTTGGGTGCGGGAGTGGATACGCAGTATTTT,CASSLGAGVDTQYF,TRBV5-1,TRBJ2-3,TRBD2,NA
TGCAGCGCCACTAACCAGGGGGCCTATGGCTACACCTTC,CSATNQGAYGYTF,TRBV29-1,TRBJ1-2,TRBD1,NA
TGTGCCAGCAGCCCCGGTTTGGGCCTCAATGAGCAGTTCTTC,CASSPGLGLNEQFF,TRBV9,TRBJ2-1,NA,NA
TGTGCCAGCAGTGAACGTCGTGGACAGGGGGCAGATACGCAGTATTTT,CASSERRGQGADTQYF,TRBV25-1,TRBJ2-3,TRBD1,many
TGTGCCAGCAGTTACTCCGACAATATCGGCTACACCTTC,CASSYSDNIGYTF,TRBV6-6,TRBJ1-2,NA,once
TGTGCCAGCAGCCAACCCTTAGGGGGAGGGCCATCCGGGGAGACCCAGTACTTC,CASSQPLGGGPSGETQYF,TRBV3-1/TRBV3-2,TRBJ2-5,NA,once
TGTGCCAGCAGCCGGAGCGGGCCTGGGGAGACCCAGTACTTC,CASSRSGPGETQYF,TRBV7-2,TRBJ2-5,NA,NA
TGTGCCAGCAGTCCTATATACGAGCAGTACTTC,CASSPIYEQYF,TRBV12-3/TRBV12-4,TRBJ2-7,NA,NA